This is a list of T cell receptor beta chains from one sample in a study of OX40 agonist ivuxolimab in advanced cancers. Assay: immunoSEQ multiplex PCR; the TCRdb copy retains only in-frame clones and omits some. The data contain tens of thousands of clones, more than 90% of them singletons. Sequencing was performed on CD4+ or CD8+ T cells sorted from blood, taken in a trial of the OX40 agonist ivuxolimab. These receptors were obtained from an adult with an advanced solid tumor such as melanoma, head and neck, liver or kidney cancer. CDR3s leave out the opening cysteine and the closing phenylalanine or tryptophan. Size is stated for part of the rows, as once, few or many counts, or as a class when the clone is expanded.

j_call,v_call,clone_size,cdr3_aa
TRBJ2-7,TRBV2,.,ASSDPTSGRKTRQY
TRBJ2-7,TRBV5-1,.,ASSFKGVYEQY
TRBJ2-1,TRBV27,few,ASGYWDNNEQF
TRBJ2-7,TRBV7-2,.,ASSLAWGPYEQY
TRBJ1-6,TRBV6-1,.,ASSEIAGQYSPLH
TRBJ1-2,TRBV19,.,ASSTWDSAGEDYGYT
TRBJ2-2,TRBV6-5,.,ASGQGALAGELF
TRBJ1-3,TRBV5-4,.,ASSNGGLVSGNTIY
TRBJ2-1,TRBV6-5,.,ASSYGAGVYNEQF
TRBJ2-3,TRBV4-1,.,ASSQVYEDTQY
TRBJ2-1,TRBV7-6,.,ASSPKGPTVLEQF
TRBJ2-7,TRBV11-3,.,ASSLRGTEQY
TRBJ1-1,TRBV4-1,.,ASSPRTVKNTEAF
TRBJ1-4,TRBV6-1,.,ASSEEVGNEKLF
TRBJ1-3,TRBV28,.,ASSLGGVTGNTIY
TRBJ2-7,TRBV5-1,.,ASRRGDYEQY
TRBJ2-1,TRBV5-1,once,ASSLGTSRSWDEQF
TRBJ2-3,TRBV5-8,.,ASSRDSSSTDTQY
TRBJ2-3,TRBV27,.,ASRAGTRDTQY
TRBJ1-6,TRBV5-6,.,ASSTGLRNSPLH
TRBJ2-7,TRBV10-1,.,ASSERLAANYEQY
TRBJ2-1,TRBV25-1,.,ASSDMGNEQF
TRBJ2-7,TRBV14,.,ASSHGVSTEQY
TRBJ1-1,TRBV27,.,ASSYSVNTEAF
TRBJ2-1,TRBV6-5,.,ATLRSEQF
TRBJ2-2,TRBV27,.,ASSSGQTNTGELF
TRBJ1-2,TRBV30,.,AWSLPSPRSGYT
TRBJ2-1,TRBV5-8,.,ASSLVGGMYNEQF
TRBJ1-4,TRBV27,once,ASSLSGGSRDKLF
TRBJ2-1,TRBV27,.,ASSFEEGLVYEQF
TRBJ2-5,TRBV21-1,.,ASSKTEGYGLAGDQETQY
TRBJ2-5,TRBV2,.,ASRARRVTQY